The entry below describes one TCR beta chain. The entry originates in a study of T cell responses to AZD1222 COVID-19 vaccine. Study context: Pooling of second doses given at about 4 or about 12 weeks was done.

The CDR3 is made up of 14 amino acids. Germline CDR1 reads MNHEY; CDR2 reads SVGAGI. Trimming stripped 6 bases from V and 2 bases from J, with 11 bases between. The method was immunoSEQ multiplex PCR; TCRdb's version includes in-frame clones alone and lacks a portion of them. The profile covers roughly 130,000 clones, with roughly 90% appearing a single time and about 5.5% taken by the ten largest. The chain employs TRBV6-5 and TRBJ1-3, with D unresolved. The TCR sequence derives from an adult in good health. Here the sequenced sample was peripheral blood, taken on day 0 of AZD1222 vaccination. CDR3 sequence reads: CASSIDSAGNTIYF. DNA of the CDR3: TGTGCCAGCAGCATAGACTCAGCTGGAAACACCATATATTTT.